This is a list of T cell receptor beta chains from one sample in a study of patients and donors after allogeneic stem cell transplantation. Each CDR3 protein gets one entry after TCRdb re-called the RT-PCR reads with MiXCR. The sample has hundreds of thousands of distinct CDR3 sequences, more than 15% seen once. Sample: blood, either unsorted or a sorted T cell fraction (not recorded which). Source of these receptors: a human donor who was either an allogeneic HSCT recipient or a stem cell or donor lymphocyte infusion donor (not recorded which). It is not recorded whose cells these are; they may come from a transplant donor. Both conserved end residues are part of each CDR3. The order of the fields is V gene, clone size, J gene, CDR3 protein. Clone sizes are given selectively: once, few, many, or a class where the clone is expanded.

TRBV20-1	once	TRBJ2-1	CSARDLSTYNEQFF
TRBV2	few	TRBJ2-2	CATWDRGPSNTGELFF
TRBV19	few	TRBJ2-1	CASSHPGQGADEQFF
TRBV7-9	.	TRBJ2-4	CASSSQGARDKNIQYF
TRBV6-1	.	TRBJ2-5	CASTLSGIGAETQYF
TRBV7-2	.	TRBJ2-5	CASSLVAQETQYF
TRBV20-1	few	TRBJ2-7	CSATDRWNEQYF
TRBV29-1	few	TRBJ1-2	CSVAPSYYGYTF
TRBV4-1	many	TRBJ2-7	CASSQVGYEQYF
TRBV2	.	TRBJ2-1	CASSGELGEWGVKQFF
TRBV20-1	.	TRBJ2-7	CSARDRTVGEDEQYF
TRBV6-2/TRBV6-3	few	TRBJ2-5	CASRTGTSGKETQYF
TRBV6-6	few	TRBJ1-1	CASSSLRRTEAFF
TRBV20-1	.	TRBJ1-5	CSASPVNQPQHF
TRBV20-1	few	TRBJ2-5	CSATNWDKEETQYF
TRBV27	few	TRBJ1-1	CASSAQGGGSEAFF
TRBV10-2	few	TRBJ2-7	CASSEPTSGRVEQYF